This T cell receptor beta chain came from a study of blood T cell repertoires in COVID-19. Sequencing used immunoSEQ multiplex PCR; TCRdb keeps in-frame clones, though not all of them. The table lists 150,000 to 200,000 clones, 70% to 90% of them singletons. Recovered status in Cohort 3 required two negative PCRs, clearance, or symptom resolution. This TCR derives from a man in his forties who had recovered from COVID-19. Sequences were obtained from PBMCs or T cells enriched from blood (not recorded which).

The DNA of the CDR3 is TGTGCCAGCAGCTTAGGCCCGGGGGCTAGCGGGGGACCCACAGATACGCAGTATTTT. Protein: CASSLGPGASGGPTDTQYF. The chain recombines TRBV11-2 with TRBJ2-3, with 10 bases lining up with TRBD2. Germline V gene data show CDR1 as SGHAT and CDR2 as FQNNGV. The CDR3 is 19 residues long. Losses at the gene ends were 1 base for V and 2 bases for J; bases not matched to a gene: 12.